Listed below are T cell receptor beta chains from one sample, sequenced in a study of T-cell reconstitution after alpha-beta-depleted transplantation in children. One entry per CDR3 protein results from TCRdb running MiXCR on the PCR reads. The sample gives around 600,000 distinct CDR3 sequences, about 21% of which show up once; roughly an eighth is in the top ten. The sample here was PBMCs, mostly from graft donor cells, taken 360 days after TCRalphabeta/CD19-depleted stem cell transplant. The source is a boy under two years old who had a stem cell transplant for acute myeloid leukemia, so the T cells may come from the graft donor. CDR3s include the opening cysteine and the closing phenylalanine or tryptophan. D genes are given only for firm matches. Not all rows give a size; the values are once, few, many and, for expanded clones, a class.

NA	TRBV30	TRBJ1-1	few	TGTGCCTGGACGCTGAACACTGAAGCTTTCTTT	CAWTLNTEAFF
TRBD1	TRBV9	TRBJ2-1	NA	TGTGCCAGCAAGGGGGACAGGGCCGAGCAGTTCTTC	CASKGDRAEQFF
NA	TRBV4-1	TRBJ2-5	many	TGCGCCAGCAGCCACCAAGGACGGATAGAAGAGACCCAGTACTTC	CASSHQGRIEETQYF
NA	TRBV7-2	TRBJ2-3	many	TGTGCCAGCAGCTTTGGCGGGGGCCCTAGCACAGATACGCAGTATTTT	CASSFGGGPSTDTQYF
TRBD1	TRBV4-3	TRBJ1-2	many	TGCGCCAGCAGCCAAGATTCGGGGCAGGGGGCCTTCTATGGCTACACCTTC	CASSQDSGQGAFYGYTF
NA	TRBV4-2	TRBJ1-1	many	TGTGCCAGCAGCCATACAGAGGGACCGGAAGCTTTCTTT	CASSHTEGPEAFF
NA	TRBV7-2	TRBJ2-3	NA	TGTGCCAGCAGCTTAGCGAGGGTCCCAGGAACAGATACGCAGTATTTT	CASSLARVPGTDTQYF
NA	TRBV29-1	TRBJ2-7	many	TGCAGCGTTGTCACTACCCTCTACGAGCAGTACTTC	CSVVTTLYEQYF
TRBD2	TRBV5-1	TRBJ2-6	NA	TGCGCCAGCAGCTCCCGACTAGCGGGGAGTTCTGGGGCCAACGTCCTGACTTTC	CASSSRLAGSSGANVLTF
TRBD2	TRBV5-1	TRBJ2-1	NA	TGCGCCAGCAGCTTAATTGCGGGGGGGCCCAGTGAGCAGTTCTTC	CASSLIAGGPSEQFF
NA	TRBV7-2	TRBJ2-4	NA	TGTGCCAGCAGCTTCCAAGTAGCCAAAAACATTCAGTACTTC	CASSFQVAKNIQYF
NA	TRBV20-1	TRBJ2-7	many	TGCAGTGCTCGCCTTCTGGCCTACGAGCAGTACTTC	CSARLLAYEQYF
NA	TRBV5-1	TRBJ1-2	NA	TGCGCCAGCAGCGATCGGACAGACTATGGCTACACCTTC	CASSDRTDYGYTF
NA	TRBV5-5	TRBJ2-5	few	TGTGCCAGCAGTCCGGGGACAAAATCATACCAAGAGACCCAGTACTTC	CASSPGTKSYQETQYF
NA	TRBV27	TRBJ2-1	NA	TGTGCCAGCAGATACCGGACAGCTAATGAGCAGTTCTTC	CASRYRTANEQFF
NA	TRBV10-3	TRBJ1-2	few	TGTGCCATCAGTGATGGTGGGGGCTCTGGCTACACCTTC	CAISDGGGSGYTF
NA	TRBV20-1	TRBJ2-4	many	TGCAGTGCTAGAGATTTGGGTGGGACCGATGGCATTCAGTACTTC	CSARDLGGTDGIQYF
NA	TRBV7-3	TRBJ2-5	NA	TGTGCCAGCAGCACGGTCGGGAAAGAGACCCAGTACTTC	CASSTVGKETQYF
NA	TRBV20-1	TRBJ2-5	few	TGCAGTGCGATGGGACTGCAGATGACCCAGTACTTC	CSAMGLQMTQYF
NA	TRBV4-3	TRBJ2-7	few	TGCGCCAGCAGCCAAGCGGTCGCACCTGTTTACGAGCAGTACTTC	CASSQAVAPVYEQYF
TRBD1	TRBV12-3/TRBV12-4	TRBJ1-5	NA	TGTGCCAGCAGTAGCAGGGGGCCCCCCACGCCCCAGCATTTT	CASSSRGPPTPQHF
TRBD2	TRBV6-1	TRBJ2-5	NA	TGTGCCAGCAGCCCTGTCCTAGCGGGGGGCCAAGAGACCCAGTACTTC	CASSPVLAGGQETQYF